This T cell receptor beta chain was recorded in a study of Graves' ophthalmopathy and Graves' hyperthyroidism. This clonotype was found many times. Amplified material comprised TCR beta CDR3 regions derived from RNA transcripts. First-round RT-PCR used HTBI primers; second-round multiplex PCR followed. TCRdb reanalysed the multiplex PCR reads using MiXCR and keeps one entry per CDR3 protein. The table has roughly 400,000 distinct CDR3 sequences, 17% seen once. Germline CDR1 and CDR2: SQVTM and ANQGSEA. Trimming took off 4 bases at V and 5 bases at J, with 11 bases between the two ends. This CDR3 is 12 amino acids long.

Sequencing used peripheral blood. The receptor's source is an adult woman with stable Graves' hyperthyroidism. The chain links TRBV29-1 to TRBJ1-1; tentatively, D is TRBD1 (5 bases). The CDR3 sequence: CSVAARETEAFF. CDR3 DNA: TGCAGCGTTGCGGCCAGGGAAACTGAAGCTTTCTTT.